This T cell receptor beta chain derives from a study of blood T cell repertoires in COVID-19. Overall study: Sites across the United States, Italy and Spain contributed samples from acute and convalescent COVID-19.

V dropped 6 bases and J dropped 9 bases, with 12 bases sitting between them. The germline CDR1 and CDR2 sequences are MNHNY and SVGAGI (reference sequence). CDR3 length: 12 residues. Per the study methods: Estimates of nucleated cell counts were drawn from the amplification of reference gene primers. Profiled with immunoSEQ multiplex PCR; TCRdb holds only in-frame clones, not every one. D and trimming come from the DNA, and the V and J calls and clone size come from that table. The table shows approximately 160,000 clones, with 93% occurring only once. J is TRBJ2-1 and V is TRBV6-6; D unresolved. Sequenced sample: peripheral blood. The receptor comes from a woman aged 55-70 years with COVID-19, enrolled during active disease. CDR3 sequence reads: CASRGLRIEQFF. The CDR3 DNA follows: TGTGCCAGCAGAGGTTTGAGGATTGAGCAGTTCTTC.